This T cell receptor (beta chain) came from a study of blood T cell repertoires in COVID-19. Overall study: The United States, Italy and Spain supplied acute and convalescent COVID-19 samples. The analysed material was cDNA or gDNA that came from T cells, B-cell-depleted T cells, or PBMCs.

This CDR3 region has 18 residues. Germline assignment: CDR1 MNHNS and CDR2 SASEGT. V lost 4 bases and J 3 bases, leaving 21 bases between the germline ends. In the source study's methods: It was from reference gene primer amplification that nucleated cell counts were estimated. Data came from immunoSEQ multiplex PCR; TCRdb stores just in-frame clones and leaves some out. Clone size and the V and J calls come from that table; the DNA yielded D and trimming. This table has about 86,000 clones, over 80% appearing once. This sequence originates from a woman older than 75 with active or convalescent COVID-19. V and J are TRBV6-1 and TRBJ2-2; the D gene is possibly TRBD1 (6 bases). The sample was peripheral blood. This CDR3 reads CASSVLPLQGPYTGELFF. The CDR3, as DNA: TGTGCCAGCAGTGTGCTCCCGTTACAGGGCCCTTACACCGGGGAGCTGTTTTTT.